The 2 T cell receptor beta chains below all came from one sample that was sequenced in a study of monozygotic twins with inflammatory bowel disease. From its re-call of the 5' RACE reads, TCRdb lists each CDR3 protein once, without DNA. This table holds 300,000 to 350,000 distinct CDR3 sequences. The sequencing sample was made of blood. The origin of the receptors is a human donor with ulcerative colitis or Crohn's disease, or a healthy co-twin of an affected twin (not recorded which).

J is TRBJ2-3 and V is TRBV10-3; TCRdb reports TRBD2, a call that lacks DNA to check it against. The CDR3 length is 16 residues. The germline CDR1 and CDR2 sequences are ENHRY and SYGVKD. This CDR3 reads CAIGQTAPDWTDTQYF.

The chain has TRBV5-1 and TRBJ2-1. The CDR3 spans 13 residues. Germline V gene data show CDR1 as SGHRS and CDR2 as YFSETQ. This CDR3 is CASSFGPDNEQFF. Based on the CDR3 plus reference TRBV5-1 and TRBJ2-1, the full variable domain is KAGVTQTPRYLIKTRGQQVTLSCSPISGHRSVSWYQQTPGQGLQFLFEYFSETQRNKGNFPGRFSGRQFSNSRSEMNVSTLELGDSALYLCASSFGPDNEQFFGPGTRLTVL.